These 9 T cell receptor beta chains were all obtained from the same sample, sequenced in a study of regulatory T cells in long-lasting Graves disease. Assembly of TCR beta libraries relied on iRepertoire HTBI primers together with Arm-PCR of CDR3 regions. Using its own MiXCR run on the multiplex PCR reads, TCRdb lists one record per CDR3 protein. The sample has approximately 230,000 distinct CDR3 sequences; about 17% are singletons. Time point specified: newly diagnosed GD, antithyroid drugs for less than 3 months. Extracted RNA from PBMCs served as the source of the TCR library. Sequenced here: peripheral blood mononuclear cells (PBMCs), sampled at new diagnosis, from a patient treated with antithyroid drugs. All receptors come from a female donor with Graves disease.

CDR3 DNA sequence: TGTGCCAGCAGCCCCCGGGGCAGGTCGGGCTACAATGAGCAGTTCTTC. This sequence encodes CASSPRGRSGYNEQFF. The chain carries TRBV11-2 and TRBJ2-1; D possibly matches TRBD1 or TRBD2 (5 bases each). V dropped 5 bases and J dropped 3 bases, with 17 bases sitting between them. The length of the CDR3 is 16 residues. Germline CDR1 reads SGHAT; CDR2 reads FQNNGV.

Turning to this clonotype: One base separates it from a far larger clone, so it is likely a read error. The chain has TRBV12-3 or TRBV12-4 and TRBJ2-5; 14 positions agree with TRBD2. The J call is in doubt because the DNA end fits TRBJ2-1 better. The CDR3 contains 16 residues. In nucleotides, the CDR3 is TGTGCCAGCAGTTCAGCGGGACTAGCGGGAGTGAATGAGCAGTTCTTC. Its translation is CASSSAGLAGVNEQFF.

This clonotype has a count of ten or more. The chain joins TRBV10-3 to TRBJ2-7; D gene unclear. Germline values: CDR1 ENHRY, CDR2 SYGVKD. V lost 0 bases, J lost 4 bases, and 10 bases lay in between. The CDR3 consists of 14 residues. The CDR3 DNA is TGTGCCATCAGTGAGTCGCCCCTGGGTTACGAGCAGTACTTC. Amino acids: CAISESPLGYEQYF.

The sample holds many counts of this clonotype. The V gene is TRBV20-1, the J gene TRBJ2-1; 9 bases fit TRBD2. Germline-derived CDR1 and CDR2 are DFQATT and SNEGSKA (reference sequence). CDR3 length: 17 residues. J lost 7 bases, V lost 3 bases, and 16 bases had no gene match. In DNA, the CDR3 is TGCAGTGCTAGGAATTTATTCCAGCCTAGCGGGAAAAATGAGCAGTTCTTC. Protein product: CSARNLFQPSGKNEQFF.

This clonotype was seen many times. This clone may be a read error of a much larger clone one base away. The rearrangement joins TRBV14 to TRBJ1-3; no reliable D call. Trimming removed 5 bases from V and 0 bases from J, with 5 bases in between. CDR1 is SGHDN, CDR2 FVKESK, per germline. CDR3 length: 13 residues. The CDR3 loop reads CASSYSSGNTIYF. CDR3 DNA sequence: TGTGCCAGCAGCTACAGCTCTGGAAACACCATATATTTT.

This clonotype has ten or more counts. V is TRBV6-1 and J is TRBJ2-1; a possible D gene is TRBD2 (6 bases). The germline V gene has CDR1 MNHNS and CDR2 SASEGT. Trimming took off 6 bases at V and 3 bases at J, with 15 bases between the two ends. This CDR3 has 15 residues. For the CDR3, the DNA is TGTGCCAGCAGGAATCCGGGACTTGTCTACAATGAGCAGTTCTTC. Translating it yields CASRNPGLVYNEQFF.

The chain joins TRBV5-1 to TRBJ2-1; 7 positions match TRBD2. The CDR3 has 14 residues. Germline trimming cut 3 bases from V and 9 bases from J; bases unmatched to any gene: 9. Germline lookup yields CDR1 SGHRS and CDR2 YFSETQ. The CDR3 nucleotides read TGCGCCAGCAGCTCCGGACTAGGGTCGGGTGAGCAGTTCTTC. Translated: CASSSGLGSGEQFF.

The sample holds many counts of this clonotype. The rearrangement uses TRBV28 and TRBJ2-3; TRBD1 is a possible D gene (5 bases). V lost 6 bases, J lost 0 bases, and 16 bases lay in between. Germline loops: CDR1 MDHEN, CDR2 SYDVKM. The CDR3 spans 16 residues. CDR3 in amino acids: CASRAGHTGSTDTQYF. For the CDR3, the DNA is TGTGCCAGCAGGGCTGGACACACTGGGAGCACAGATACGCAGTATTTT. Complete variable domain (other parts from reference TRBV28 and TRBJ2-3): DVKVTQSSRYLVKRTGEKVFLECVQDMDHENMFWYRQDPGLGLRLIYFSYDVKMKEKGDIPEGYSVSREKKERFSLILESASTNQTSMYLCASRAGHTGSTDTQYFGPGTRLTVL.

This clonotype was found many times. V gene TRBV7-8 combines with J gene TRBJ2-1; 12 bases fit TRBD2. With V trimmed by 6 bases and J by 6 bases, 0 bases remained unmatched. The CDR3 has 13 residues. Germline CDR1 SGHVS, CDR2 FQNEAQ. CDR3 amino acids: CASRTSGSNEQFF. DNA for the CDR3: TGTGCCAGCAGGACTAGCGGGAGCAATGAGCAGTTCTTC. Full variable domain (missing parts from reference TRBV7-8 and TRBJ2-1): GAGVSQSPRYKVAKRGQDVALRCDPISGHVSLFWYQQALGQGPEFLTYFQNEAQLDKSGLPSDRFFAERPEGSVSTLKIQRTQQEDSAVYLCASRTSGSNEQFFGPGTRLTVL.